A single sample gave rise to the 22 T cell receptor beta chains below, sequenced in a study of control samples from healthy donors and cancer patients. The table came from immunoSEQ multiplex PCR; TCRdb's copy has only in-frame clones and leaves some out. The sample lists around 180,000 clones, 85% to 90% occurring once. Input material: blood. These receptors were taken from a woman in her twenties or thirties in good health.

This clone came up once. The V and J genes are TRBV5-1 and TRBJ2-7; D is ambiguous. This CDR3 comprises 12 residues. Germline values: CDR1 SGHRS, CDR2 YFSETQ. With 4 bases removed from V and 9 bases from J, the gap between germline ends came to 14 bases. CDR3 sequence (DNA): TGCGCCAGCAGCGTCAAGGGTGCTGTGCAGTACTTC. Translated: CASSVKGAVQYF.

This chain joins TRBV11-2 and TRBJ2-7; D call uncertain. CDR3 length: 12 residues. CDR1 and CDR2 from the germline V gene are SGHAT and FQNNGV. Trimming removed 0 bases from V and 4 bases from J, with 4 bases in between. CDR3 coding DNA: TGTGCCAGCAGCTTAGATGGGTACGAGCAGTACTTC. This encodes CASSLDGYEQYF.

The gene calls are TRBV4-2 and TRBJ2-6, with D possibly being TRBD1 (6 bases). This CDR3 comprises 18 residues. V was pared by 1 base and J by 1 base, with 14 bases between. Germline V gives CDR1 LGHNA, CDR2 YNFKEQ. In nucleotides, the CDR3 is TGTGCCAGCAGCCAAGGAACACAGGGTCTTTCTGGGGCCAACGTCCTGACTTTC. Its protein product is CASSQGTQGLSGANVLTF.

The chain combines TRBV27 with TRBJ2-3, with TRBD2 identical over 11 bases. The CDR3 runs 17 residues. Germline V gene sequence: CDR1 MNHEY, CDR2 SMNVEV (reference sequence). Trimming cost V 9 bases and J 4 bases; bases outside gene matches: 15. CDR3 DNA sequence: TGTGCCAGTAGACTAGCGGGACGAACTCTGGTTTCAGATACGCAGTATTTT. This sequence encodes CASRLAGRTLVSDTQYF.

The chain recombines TRBV6-5 with TRBJ1-3; D gene uncertain. Trimming stripped 6 bases from V and 4 bases from J, with 13 bases between. CDR1 is MNHEY, CDR2 SVGAGI, per germline. The CDR3 extends over 14 amino acids. CDR3 nucleotide sequence: TGTGCCAGCAGCCCCCGTCGGACCGGAAACACCATATATTTT. Translated, it gives CASSPRRTGNTIYF.

This clone was observed a handful of times. This chain connects TRBV6-5 to TRBJ1-2, with 9 positions matching TRBD1. CDR3 length equals 12 residues. CDR1 is MNHEY, CDR2 SVGAGI, per germline. The junction had 3 bases not matched to a gene; V was cut back by 6 bases and J by 7 bases. CDR3 loop: CASRTTGGGYTF. As DNA, the CDR3 is TGTGCCAGCAGAACGACAGGGGGTGGCTACACCTTC.

V is TRBV5-5 and J is TRBJ1-2; TRBD1 matches 9 bases. Per germline, CDR1 SGHKS and CDR2 YYEKEE (reference sequence). The length of the CDR3 is 15 residues. The V segment lost 2 bases and the J segment 8 bases; nucleotides outside the gene matches: 10. In DNA form, the CDR3 reads TGTGCCAGCAGCTTCACAGGGGGCATGACGGAGGGCTACACCTTC. Its protein is CASSFTGGMTEGYTF.

CDR3 amino acids: CASSAQIPIAHGYTF. DNA of the CDR3: TGTGCCAGCAGCGCCCAAATTCCGATCGCCCATGGCTACACCTTC. J is TRBJ1-2 and V is TRBV9; D is unclear. Germline V gene lookup returns CDR1 SGDLS and CDR2 YYNGEE. The CDR3 loop spans 15 amino acids. The V gene lost 3 bases and the J gene lost 6 bases, with 18 bases spanning the gap.

Remarks on this clone: The junction shows a germline mismatch at one end, possibly a read error. The CDR3 here is CASRLSYPEDEQYF. The CDR3 DNA reads as TGCGCCAGCCGCTTGTCGTACCCGGAGGACGAGCAGTACTTC. This chain links TRBV5-1 with TRBJ2-7; D might be TRBD2 (5 bases). This CDR3 contains 14 residues. Germline lookup yields CDR1 SGHRS and CDR2 YFSETQ.

The chain joins TRBV29-1 to TRBJ2-1; TRBD2 matches 7 bases. The junction had 20 bases not matched to a gene; V was cut back by 4 bases and J by 8 bases. Germline CDR1 is SQVTM and CDR2 is ANQGSEA. The CDR3 loop spans 17 amino acids. The CDR3 region is CSVGEGRVGLPLDEQFF. CDR3 DNA sequence: TGCAGCGTTGGTGAGGGGAGGGTTGGACTCCCTCTGGATGAGCAGTTCTTC.

This clone occurred once. The chain uses TRBV6-6 and TRBJ2-5; tentative D call: TRBD2 (6 bases). Germline V CDR1 and CDR2: MNHNY, SVGAGI (reference sequence). The CDR3 length is 11 residues. V lost 9 bases to trimming and J lost 5 bases, with 10 bases between them. CDR3 coding DNA: TGTGCCAGTCGTGGGGGGGAGACCCAGTACTTC. Translated: CASRGGETQYF.

The rearrangement joins TRBV2 to TRBJ2-7; D not resolved. This CDR3 contains 13 residues. The ends were cut back, 4 bases at V and 1 base at J, with 8 bases in the middle. CDR1 is SNHLY, CDR2 FYNNEI, per germline. The CDR3 bases are TGTGCCAGCAGTGTCCCCGGGTCCTACGAGCAGTACGTC. Translation: CASSVPGSYEQYV.

CDR3 amino acids: CATSDFAGEAFF. In DNA, the CDR3 is TGTGCCACCAGTGATTTTGCGGGAGAAGCTTTCTTT. J is TRBJ1-1 and V is TRBV24-1; no definite D call. The CDR3 runs to 12 residues. V lost 1 base to trimming and J lost 8 bases, with 7 bases between them. Germline V gives CDR1 KGHDR, CDR2 SFDVKD.

J is TRBJ2-1 and V is TRBV27; 13 bases are a match to TRBD2. Losses at the gene ends were 1 base for V and 8 bases for J; bases not matched to a gene: 5. From germline, CDR1 is MNHEY and CDR2 SMNVEV (reference sequence). This CDR3 contains 16 residues. The chain's CDR3 is CASSLYTSGRAHEQFF. The CDR3 region has the DNA TGTGCCAGCAGTTTATATACTAGCGGGAGGGCCCATGAGCAGTTCTTC.

This chain links TRBV9 with TRBJ2-3, with 12 bases fitting TRBD2. The V gene's germline CDR1 is SGDLS and CDR2 YYNGEE. CDR3 size: 16 residues. V gave up 3 bases and J gave up 2 bases; unmatched junction bases: 4. This CDR3 is CASSALAGGITDTQYF. DNA of the CDR3: TGTGCCAGCAGCGCTCTAGCGGGGGGGATCACAGATACGCAGTATTTT. Supplemented by reference TRBV9 and TRBJ2-3, the full variable domain reads DSGVTQTPKHLITATGQRVTLRCSPRSGDLSVYWYQQSLDQGLQFLIQYYNGEERAKGNILERFSAQQFPDLHSELNLSSLELGDSALYFCASSALAGGITDTQYFGPGTRLTVL.

V is TRBV6-5 and J is TRBJ2-5; TRBD2 is a possible D gene (5 bases). CDR3 size: 13 residues. Trimming took off 10 bases at V and 5 bases at J, with 17 bases between the two ends. Per germline, CDR1 MNHEY and CDR2 SVGAGI. The chain's CDR3 is CATQPSWEETQYF. CDR3 in DNA: TGTGCCACCCAACCAAGCTGGGAGGAGACCCAGTACTTC.

This chain links TRBV19 with TRBJ2-3; 8 nucleotides agree with TRBD1. Germline V CDR1 and CDR2: LNHDA, SQIVND (reference sequence). V lost 5 bases, J lost 3 bases, and 13 bases stayed unmatched. The CDR3 covers 17 residues. The CDR3 region has the DNA TGTGCCAGTAGTGAACTGGACAGGGCTACTAGAACAGATACGCAGTATTTT. This codes for CASSELDRATRTDTQYF.

The rearrangement uses TRBV19 and TRBJ2-4; TRBD2 matches 13 bases. The CDR3 loop spans 19 amino acids. Germline CDR1 reads LNHDA; CDR2 reads SQIVND (reference sequence). J lost 1 base, V lost 4 bases, and 10 bases had no gene match. The CDR3 loop is CASSTGTSGVGVAKNIQYF. DNA of the CDR3: TGTGCCAGTAGTACCGGGACTAGCGGGGTTGGGGTCGCCAAAAACATTCAGTACTTC.

V usage is TRBV27 and J usage is TRBJ2-7; 7 positions match TRBD1. In germline, CDR1 is MNHEY, CDR2 SMNVEV (reference sequence). J lost 3 bases, V lost 6 bases, and 14 bases had no gene match. The CDR3 is 16 residues long. The CDR3 coding sequence is TGTGCCAGCAGCCGAACCCCGGGACAGCCGATCTACGAGCAGTACTTC. Amino acid sequence: CASSRTPGQPIYEQYF.

This CDR3 is CASSVGLADSTDTQYF. For the CDR3, the DNA is TGTGCCAGCAGCGTAGGACTAGCGGACAGCACAGATACGCAGTATTTT. The chain links TRBV9 to TRBJ2-3; 9 bases are a match to TRBD2. Germline V gives CDR1 SGDLS, CDR2 YYNGEE. The J segment lost 0 bases and the V segment lost 0 bases, leaving 2 bases of the junction unmatched. This CDR3 region has 16 residues.

CDR3 in amino acids: CASSQDLGGASYGYTF. The CDR3 DNA follows: TGTGCCAGCAGCCAAGATTTGGGGGGCGCTAGCTATGGCTACACCTTC. The rearrangement uses TRBV4-2 and TRBJ1-2, with a weak D call TRBD1 (6 bases). Germline lookup yields CDR1 LGHNA and CDR2 YNFKEQ. V shed 0 bases and J shed 4 bases, with 15 bases lying between them. CDR3 length: 16 amino acids.

The V gene is TRBV6-1, the J gene TRBJ2-7; D unresolved. V was shortened by 2 bases and J by 0 bases, with 8 bases between the two germline ends. Germline V gene sequence: CDR1 MNHNS, CDR2 SASEGT. The CDR3 is 14 residues long. The CDR3 nucleotides read TGTGCCAGCAGTGAACTGGCGGCCTCCTACGAGCAGTACTTC. Residues: CASSELAASYEQYF.